The 31 T cell receptor beta chains in this list originate from one sample, sequenced in a study of lymphopenia after photon versus proton radiotherapy. Using immunoSEQ multiplex PCR, the repertoire was profiled, and TCRdb retains in-frame clones only, with some absent. The sample shows 70,000 or so clones, roughly 90% of them seen only once. The input for sequencing was peripheral blood, taken from a patient treated with photon-based radiotherapy. These receptor sequences come from a woman in her 70s with pancreatic cancer.

V and J are TRBV6-5 and TRBJ2-5, with 8 bases lining up with TRBD1. Losses at the gene ends were 3 bases for V and 4 bases for J; bases not matched to a gene: 1. CDR3 length: 13 amino acids. Germline CDR1 and CDR2: MNHEY and SVGAGI. The CDR3 here is CASSYDRGETQYF. CDR3 nucleotide sequence: TGTGCCAGCAGTTATGACAGGGGAGAGACCCAGTACTTC.

The genes are TRBV19 and TRBJ1-1, with a tentative D call TRBD1 (5 bases). V lost 1 base to trimming and J lost 3 bases, with 24 bases between them. Germline V gene lookup returns CDR1 LNHDA and CDR2 SQIVND (reference sequence). The CDR3 is 19 amino acids. CDR3 protein: CASSIAQRGVVGIYTEAFF. The CDR3 nucleotides read TGTGCCAGTAGTATAGCTCAGAGAGGGGTCGTCGGAATTTACACTGAAGCTTTCTTT.

V and J are TRBV7-2 and TRBJ2-2; D gene uncertain. Trimming stripped 4 bases from V and 3 bases from J, with 3 bases between. This CDR3 is 12 amino acids long. The germline V gene has CDR1 SGHTA and CDR2 FQGNSA. The CDR3 protein is CASSSYTGELFF. CDR3 bases: TGTGCCAGCAGCTCTTACACCGGGGAGCTGTTTTTT.

The rearrangement links TRBV5-5 to TRBJ2-5; D call uncertain. Germline CDR1 is SGHKS and CDR2 is YYEKEE (reference sequence). The V gene lost 4 bases and the J gene lost 2 bases, with 9 bases spanning the gap. The CDR3 is 13 residues long. CDR3 protein: CASSGATQETQYF. The CDR3 region has the DNA TGTGCCAGCAGCGGCGCCACTCAAGAGACCCAGTACTTC.

The chain joins TRBV12-5 to TRBJ2-1; 7 bases align to TRBD1. CDR1 and CDR2 (germline): LGHNT, FRNRAP. This CDR3 is built from 15 residues. The V segment lost 3 bases and the J segment 1 base; nucleotides outside the gene matches: 3. The CDR3: CASGFTQGSYNEQFF. The CDR3 DNA sequence: TGTGCTAGTGGTTTTACACAGGGGTCCTACAATGAGCAGTTCTTC.

CDR3 DNA sequence: TGTGCCAGCAGCCCCTCAGGGGATCAGCAGTTCTTC. Translation: CASSPSGDQQFF. This chain joins TRBV7-3 and TRBJ2-1, with TRBD1 as a possible D gene (6 bases). Germline CDR1 reads SGHTA; CDR2 reads FQGTGA. Trimming shortened V by 5 bases and J by 11 bases, and 13 bases separated the two germline ends. This CDR3 is built from 12 residues.

This sequence joins TRBV18 and TRBJ2-7; D is ambiguous. Germline CDR1 reads KGHSH; CDR2 reads LQKENI. Trimming took 3 bases from V and 6 from J, leaving 12 bases between them. The CDR3 extends over 13 amino acids. The chain's CDR3 is CASSPFLAPEQYF. As DNA, the CDR3 is TGTGCCAGCTCACCGTTTTTAGCTCCCGAGCAGTACTTC.

The rearrangement joins TRBV7-9 to TRBJ2-1; 8 nucleotides agree with TRBD1. With V trimmed by 4 bases and J by 3 bases, 2 bases remained unmatched. The CDR3 has 14 residues. Germline V gene data show CDR1 as SEHNR and CDR2 as FQNEAQ (reference sequence). CDR3 DNA: TGTGCCAGCAGCTCACAGGGGGACTACAATGAGCAGTTCTTC. Its protein is CASSSQGDYNEQFF.

This chain links TRBV6-1 with TRBJ2-2, with D perhaps matching TRBD2 (7 bases). Germline loops: CDR1 MNHNS, CDR2 SASEGT. The CDR3 covers 16 residues. The germline V and J ends were trimmed by 2 bases and 4 bases, with 14 bases remaining between them. In DNA, the CDR3 is TGTGCCAGCAGTGAATCCGGGCGGGGGCGCACCGGGGAGCTGTTTTTT. This encodes CASSESGRGRTGELFF.

The chain joins TRBV7-9 to TRBJ2-7; D is ambiguous. This CDR3 spans 12 amino acids. Trimming stripped 4 bases from V and 7 bases from J, with 11 bases between. The germline gives CDR1 SEHNR, CDR2 FQNEAQ (reference sequence). CDR3 in DNA: TGTGCCAGCAGCTCCTTGGGGAAGGAGCAGTACTTC. Protein product: CASSSLGKEQYF.

The rearrangement joins TRBV7-2 to TRBJ1-1; 11 bases are a match to TRBD1. The CDR3 totals 16 residues. Germline V lookup: CDR1 SGHTA, CDR2 FQGNSA. V lost 4 bases to trimming and J lost 4 bases; unmatched junction nucleotides: 8. CDR3 sequence (DNA): TGTGCCAGCAGCTCGCGGGACAGGGGGGATGCCACTGAAGCTTTCTTT. It translates to CASSSRDRGDATEAFF.

CDR3 sequence (DNA): TGTGCCAGCAGTTTTGGGACAGCGGTTAATCAGCCCCAGCATTTT. It translates to CASSFGTAVNQPQHF. The V call is TRBV27, the J call TRBJ1-5, with 7 bases that match TRBD1. The CDR3 spans 15 residues. Germline assignment: CDR1 MNHEY and CDR2 SMNVEV (reference sequence). The trim removed 3 bases at V and 4 bases at J, leaving 6 bases unmatched.

The rearrangement joins TRBV9 to TRBJ2-6; 7 positions agree with TRBD2. CDR3 length equals 17 residues. Germline lookup yields CDR1 SGDLS and CDR2 YYNGEE. The trim removed 3 bases at V and 3 bases at J, leaving 9 bases unmatched. CDR3 in amino acids: CASSAGTGGRGANVLTF. Written as DNA, the CDR3 is TGTGCCAGCAGCGCCGGGACGGGGGGACGTGGGGCCAACGTCCTGACTTTC.

This clone appeared once. V gene TRBV19 combines with J gene TRBJ1-2; maybe TRBD1 (6 bases). Germline-derived CDR1 and CDR2 are LNHDA and SQIVND (reference sequence). Trimming pared 7 bases from V and 2 bases from J, leaving 11 bases between. This CDR3 contains 13 residues. The CDR3 DNA reads as TGTGCCAGTAACCGACAGGACAACTATGGCTACACCTTC. Translation: CASNRQDNYGYTF.

This clone was found a few times. The genes are TRBV2 and TRBJ1-5; D call uncertain. Trimming stripped 6 bases from V and 1 base from J, with 13 bases between. The CDR3 contains 15 residues. Looked up from germline, CDR1 is SNHLY and CDR2 is FYNNEI. DNA for the CDR3: TGTGCCAGCAGACCCGACAAACTAAGCAATCAGCCCCAGCATTTT. Amino acid sequence: CASRPDKLSNQPQHF.

This chain joins TRBV9 and TRBJ1-2; TRBD1 agrees at 7 bases. Germline V gene data show CDR1 as SGDLS and CDR2 as YYNGEE. Germline trimming cut 4 bases from V and 4 bases from J; bases unmatched to any gene: 10. CDR3 size: 15 residues. CDR3 in amino acids: CASSSGTAFSYGYTF. CDR3 bases: TGTGCCAGCAGCTCCGGGACAGCGTTTAGCTATGGCTACACCTTC.

This rearrangement joins TRBV11-1 to TRBJ2-1, with D perhaps assigned TRBD1 or TRBD2 (5 bases each). The CDR3 covers 15 residues. Trimming cost V 5 bases and J 4 bases, with 15 bases left between them. Germline V gene sequence: CDR1 SGHAT, CDR2 FQDESV (reference sequence). The CDR3 coding sequence is TGTGCCAGCAGCCCGCCCTCGGGACCATACAATGAGCAGTTCTTC. Its translation is CASSPPSGPYNEQFF.

The V and J genes are TRBV20-1 and TRBJ1-1; TRBD1 might be the D (5 bases). In germline, CDR1 is DFQATT, CDR2 SNEGSKA (reference sequence). Trimming left V 0 bases short and J 10 bases short, with 9 bases between. The CDR3 contains 11 residues. CDR3 loop: CSARDGDLAFF. The CDR3 coding sequence is TGCAGTGCTAGAGATGGGGACCTAGCTTTCTTT.

J is TRBJ2-1 and V is TRBV7-9; no definite D call. The CDR3 is 12 amino acids. Trimming stripped 5 bases from V and 6 bases from J, with 8 bases between. Germline V CDR1 and CDR2: SEHNR, FQNEAQ (reference sequence). CDR3 loop: CASSPQVNEQFF. The DNA of the CDR3 is TGTGCCAGCAGCCCCCAAGTCAATGAGCAGTTCTTC. Combining the CDR3 with reference TRBV7-9 and TRBJ2-1 gives the whole variable domain DTGVSQNPRHKITKRGQNVTFRCDPISEHNRLYWYRQTLGQGPEFLTYFQNEAQLEKSRLLSDRFSAERPKGSFSTLEIQRTEQGDSAMYLCASSPQVNEQFFGPGTRLTVL.

The V and J genes are TRBV7-8 and TRBJ2-2; possibly TRBD2 for D (5 bases). The CDR3 totals 13 residues. V was clipped by 1 base and J by 7 bases, with 7 bases between them. Germline-derived CDR1 and CDR2 are SGHVS and FQNEAQ. The CDR3 region is CASSLGGFGELFF. The CDR3 DNA reads TGTGCCAGCAGCTTAGGCGGGTTCGGGGAGCTGTTTTTT.

This chain links TRBV5-4 with TRBJ2-6; D is ambiguous. Per the germline V gene, CDR1 is SGHNT and CDR2 is YYREEE (reference sequence). V was cut by 3 bases and J by 0 bases, with 4 bases left in between. The CDR3 totals 14 residues. CDR3 loop: CASSWDSGANVLTF. CDR3 DNA sequence: TGTGCCAGCAGCTGGGACTCTGGGGCCAACGTCCTGACTTTC. Full variable domain (outside the CDR3, taken from reference TRBV5-4 and TRBJ2-6): ETGVTQSPTHLIKTRGQQVTLRCSSQSGHNTVSWYQQALGQGPQFIFQYYREEENGRGNFPPRFSGLQFPNYSSELNVNALELDDSALYLCASSWDSGANVLTFGAGSRLTVL.

The chain is built from TRBV7-2 and TRBJ2-3, with 11 bases matching TRBD2. The CDR3 covers 17 residues. V shed 1 base, J shed 1 base, and the junction held 4 bases outside the gene matches. Germline V CDR1 and CDR2: SGHTA, FQGNSA. CDR3: CASSLVSGRAGTDTQYF. For the CDR3, the DNA is TGTGCCAGCAGCTTAGTTAGCGGGAGGGCCGGCACAGATACGCAGTATTTT.

V gene TRBV4-3 combines with J gene TRBJ1-2; TRBD1 is a possible D gene (5 bases). V was trimmed by 0 bases and J by 0 bases, leaving 8 bases between them. The CDR3 spans 15 residues. Germline V gene lookup returns CDR1 LGHNA and CDR2 YSLEER. CDR3 in DNA: TGCGCCAGCAGCCAAGAGGGGGGAACTAACTATGGCTACACCTTC. It yields the protein CASSQEGGTNYGYTF.

The sample holds a few counts of this clone. V usage is TRBV5-6 and J usage is TRBJ1-5; the D gene is possibly TRBD1 (5 bases). The CDR3 has 14 amino acids. CDR1 is SGHDT, CDR2 YYEEEE, per germline. V lost 7 bases, J lost 0 bases, and 11 bases lay in between. CDR3 sequence (DNA): TGTGCCAGCCACTGGGGGAATAGCAATCAGCCCCAGCATTTT. Translating it yields CASHWGNSNQPQHF. Complete variable domain (other parts from reference TRBV5-6 and TRBJ1-5): DAGVTQSPTHLIKTRGQQVTLRCSPKSGHDTVSWYQQALGQGPQFIFQYYEEEERQRGNFPDRFSGHQFPNYSSELNVNALLLGDSALYLCASHWGNSNQPQHFGDGTRLSIL.

Remarks on this clone: The sample holds other DNA sequences that translate to the same CDR3. The genes are TRBV10-3 and TRBJ2-7, with D possibly TRBD1 on 5 matching bases. The V and J ends lost 4 bases and 4 bases respectively, with 5 bases between them. CDR3 size: 11 residues. The germline gives CDR1 ENHRY, CDR2 SYGVKD. The CDR3 protein is CAISAGYEQYF. The CDR3 DNA is TGTGCCATCAGTGCAGGGTACGAGCAGTACTTC.

A single count supports this clone. The V call is TRBV2, the J call TRBJ2-2; D gene unclear. Per the germline V gene, CDR1 is SNHLY and CDR2 is FYNNEI. This CDR3 region has 13 residues. V lost 2 bases and J lost 3, with 4 bases in between. DNA of the CDR3: TGTGCCAGCAGTGAAATGGACACCGGGGAGCTGTTTTTT. Encoded protein: CASSEMDTGELFF.

CDR3 region: CASSLLLTEQETQYF. The CDR3 region has the DNA TGTGCCAGCAGCCTGCTTTTGACGGAGCAAGAGACCCAGTACTTC. The rearrangement uses TRBV7-9 and TRBJ2-5, with no clear D. The V end lost 5 bases, the J end lost 2 bases, and 15 bases lay between the germline ends. The CDR3 runs to 15 residues. In germline, CDR1 is SEHNR, CDR2 FQNEAQ (reference sequence).

V usage is TRBV29-1 and J usage is TRBJ2-7; 10 bases are a match to TRBD1. The junction had 4 bases not matched to a gene; V was cut back by 3 bases and J by 5 bases. Germline V gives CDR1 SQVTM, CDR2 ANQGSEA. CDR3 length equals 13 residues. The CDR3: CSVEGQGLHEQYF. The CDR3 DNA reads as TGCAGCGTTGAGGGACAGGGGCTCCACGAGCAGTACTTC.

The chain has TRBV6-1 and TRBJ2-7; D remains ambiguous. V lost 1 base, J lost 0 bases, and 7 bases lay in between. Germline lookup yields CDR1 MNHNS and CDR2 SASEGT. The CDR3 has 14 residues. This CDR3 reads CASSEGTGSYEQYF. As DNA, the CDR3 is TGTGCCAGCAGTGAAGGGACGGGCTCCTACGAGCAGTACTTC.

This clone occurred a few times. This chain links TRBV6-6 with TRBJ2-7; D is unclear. V dropped 5 bases and J dropped 2 bases, with 10 bases sitting between them. CDR1 and CDR2 (germline): MNHNY, SVGAGI (reference sequence). The length of the CDR3 is 13 residues. The CDR3 here is CASSQVRPYEQYF. As DNA, the CDR3 is TGTGCCAGCAGTCAGGTCCGCCCCTACGAGCAGTACTTC.

This clone turned up a few times. The chain carries TRBV15 and TRBJ2-7; 10 nucleotides match TRBD2. V was clipped by 4 bases and J by 2 bases; unmatched bases: 8. The CDR3 loop spans 16 amino acids. In germline, CDR1 is LNHNV, CDR2 YYDKDF (reference sequence). This CDR3 is CATSTLAGDLPYEQYF. The CDR3 nucleotides read TGTGCCACCAGCACCCTAGCGGGAGACCTCCCCTACGAGCAGTACTTC.